Each of the 8 T cell receptor beta chains below was sequenced from the same sample in a study of cytomegalovirus exposure and HLA in healthy donors (dated by TCRdb to about 2017). Library construction relied on the immunoSEQ multiplex PCR assay. For the multiplex PCR, a mixture combining 60 forward primers for TCR Vbeta segments and 13 reverse primers for TCR Jbeta segments was used. TCRdb provides this immuneACCESS table in a form limited to in-frame rearrangements. Some clones are lacking; in checked studies, under half of them reflect an unresolved V gene, and why the rest are absent is not known. This sample holds 310,000 or so clones; 85% to 90% were observed only once. 2% to 3% of the sample comes from the top ten. The specimen was PBMCs. The receptors were gathered from a woman aged 18 to 35 in good health and CMV-seronegative.

The chain recombines TRBV6-1 with TRBJ2-7, with D possibly TRBD1 on 7 matching bases. Germline lookup yields CDR1 MNHNS and CDR2 SASEGT. The CDR3 totals 18 residues. Trimming pared 2 bases from V and 3 bases from J, leaving 23 bases between. In DNA form, the CDR3 reads TGTGCCAGCAGTGAATGGGGCCGACAGGGAGGCGCCCTCTACGAGCAGTACTTC. Protein sequence: CASSEWGRQGGALYEQYF.

The chain carries TRBV30 and TRBJ1-1; no firm D call. V was trimmed by 0 bases and J by 11 bases, leaving 13 bases between them. Germline V CDR1 and CDR2: GTSNPN, SVGIG (reference sequence). CDR3 size: 12 residues. The CDR3 DNA follows: TGTGCCTGGAGTGTCTACAGCCTCCCGGCTTTCTTT. Its protein product is CAWSVYSLPAFF.

The chain recombines TRBV19 with TRBJ1-5; 7 nucleotides match TRBD1. Germline CDR1 is LNHDA and CDR2 is SQIVND (reference sequence). The CDR3 runs to 15 residues. V was clipped by 10 bases and J by 4 bases; unmatched bases: 13. The CDR3 DNA reads TGTGCCACCCGGAGACAGGGACACTCTAATCAGCCCCAGCATTTT. This translates into CATRRQGHSNQPQHF.

This clone has only one observation. A read error may account for a junction end that differs from germline. The chain carries TRBV6-6 and TRBJ2-1; TRBD2 is a possible D gene (6 bases). Germline CDR1 MNHNY, CDR2 SVGAGI (reference sequence). The CDR3 extends over 12 amino acids. CDR3: CASRGERPGEIF. DNA of the CDR3: TGTGCCAGCAGGGGGGAAAGACCGGGGGAGATCTTC.

This chain joins TRBV6-1 and TRBJ1-2, with no clear D. CDR3 length equals 14 residues. The V gene lost 7 bases and the J gene lost 10 bases, with 22 bases spanning the gap. The germline V gene encodes CDR1 MNHNS and CDR2 SASEGT. DNA of the CDR3: TGTGCCAGCATCGAAACTTCCAACCGCCTTCCCTACACCTTC. Protein: CASIETSNRLPYTF.

The rearrangement joins TRBV7-6 to TRBJ2-7; 10 nucleotides match TRBD1. The V gene's germline CDR1 is SGHVS and CDR2 FNYEAQ. The CDR3 totals 15 residues. The trim removed 5 bases at V and 2 bases at J, leaving 6 bases unmatched. The CDR3 DNA reads TGTGCCAGCAGCCCAGGGACAGGGGAGACCTACGAGCAGTACTTC. Encoded protein: CASSPGTGETYEQYF. The full variable domain, with the rest looked up from reference TRBV7-6 and TRBJ2-7, is GAGVSQSPRYKVTKRGQDVALRCDPISGHVSLYWYRQALGQGPEFLTYFNYEAQQDKSGLPNDRFSAERPEGSISTLTIQRTEQRDSAMYRCASSPGTGETYEQYFGPGTRLTVT.

This chain uses TRBV18 with TRBJ2-7, with 7 positions matching TRBD1. J was trimmed by 5 bases and V by 3 bases; bases with no gene match: 10. CDR3 length: 15 residues. The germline CDR1 and CDR2 sequences are KGHSH and LQKENI. CDR3 DNA: TGTGCCAGCTCACCCGATTTTACTGGGACAGACGAGCAGTACTTC. It codes for CASSPDFTGTDEQYF.

The chain uses TRBV12-5 and TRBJ2-7; 7 bases agree with TRBD1. The length of the CDR3 is 15 residues. V gave up 6 bases and J gave up 6 bases; unmatched junction bases: 14. Germline V gene data show CDR1 as LGHNT and CDR2 as FRNRAP. CDR3 sequence (DNA): TGTGCTAGTGGCCCACCTAGAACAGGGGTTTCCGAGCAGTACTTC. Encoded protein: CASGPPRTGVSEQYF.